Shown below are 20 T cell receptor beta chains from a single sample sequenced in a study of shared clonotypes between healthy human individuals. Sequencing was performed with immunoSEQ multiplex PCR; in TCRdb, only in-frame clones are kept and a portion is missing. The table records about 1.5 million clones, 95% to 97% of them present only once. Source material: naive CD4+ T cells sorted from blood. Subset indicated: CD45RA+ positively selected. The origin of the receptors is a man aged 30-40 years in good health.

The rearrangement joins TRBV21-1 to TRBJ2-2; TRBD2 is taken as the D call from the table, unchecked against the DNA. TRBV21-1 is designated a pseudogene. The CDR3 has 13 amino acids. The CDR3 DNA sequence: TGTGCCAGCACGCGAGGGAACACCGGGGAGCTGTTTTTT. Protein sequence: CASTRGNTGELFF.

The chain is built from TRBV27 and TRBJ1-1; TRBD1 aligns across 8 bases. The trim removed 5 bases at V and 6 bases at J, leaving 8 bases unmatched. The CDR3 loop spans 14 amino acids. CDR1 and CDR2 (germline): MNHEY, SMNVEV (reference sequence). CDR3 loop: CASSPWDRSAEAFF. Here the CDR3 DNA reads TGTGCCAGCAGTCCCTGGGACAGGTCGGCTGAAGCTTTCTTT.

This sequence joins TRBV20-1 and TRBJ1-1; perhaps TRBD1 as D (5 bases). Trimming removed 5 bases from V and 6 bases from J, with 10 bases in between. The germline V gene encodes CDR1 DFQATT and CDR2 SNEGSKA (reference sequence). This CDR3 has 11 residues. The CDR3 nucleotides read TGCAGTGCTCAACAGGACTCTGAAGCTTTCTTT. This gives the protein CSAQQDSEAFF.

The chain links TRBV19 to TRBJ2-5, with D unresolved. The CDR3 is 14 residues long. Germline V gives CDR1 LNHDA, CDR2 SQIVND (reference sequence). Trimming cost V 4 bases and J 4 bases, with 13 bases left between them. This CDR3 reads CASSTGPPPETQYF. The CDR3 DNA follows: TGTGCCAGTAGTACAGGACCGCCTCCAGAGACCCAGTACTTC. The full variable domain, completed using reference TRBV19 and TRBJ2-5, is DGGITQSPKYLFRKEGQNVTLSCEQNLNHDAMYWYRQDPGQGLRLIYYSQIVNDFQKGDIAEGYSVSREKKESFPLTVTSAQKNPTAFYLCASSTGPPPETQYFGPGTRLLVL.

This rearrangement joins TRBV5-1 to TRBJ1-1; 7 bases match TRBD1. Germline assignment: CDR1 SGHRS and CDR2 YFSETQ. Trimming at V came to 5 bases and at J to 4 bases, leaving 11 bases not matched to a gene. The CDR3 is made up of 15 amino acids. The CDR3 DNA reads as TGCGCCAGCAGATTTGAAGGGGGCTCTAGCACTGAAGCTTTCTTT. Amino acids: CASRFEGGSSTEAFF. The complete variable domain, with remaining parts taken from reference TRBV5-1 and TRBJ1-1, reads KAGVTQTPRYLIKTRGQQVTLSCSPISGHRSVSWYQQTPGQGLQFLFEYFSETQRNKGNFPGRFSGRQFSNSRSEMNVSTLELGDSALYLCASRFEGGSSTEAFFGQGTRLTVV.

This clone was recorded once. This chain links TRBV5-1 with TRBJ2-3; D perhaps matches TRBD1 (6 bases). Trimming cost V 0 bases and J 3 bases, with 17 bases left between them. This CDR3 is 17 amino acids long. CDR1 and CDR2 (germline): SGHRS, YFSETQ. CDR3 region: CASSLGSGQTGTDTQYF. For the CDR3, the DNA is TGCGCCAGCAGCTTGGGATCCGGACAGACGGGGACAGATACGCAGTATTTT.

The rearrangement uses TRBV19 and TRBJ1-1; D call uncertain. The CDR3 consists of 13 residues. Looked up from germline, CDR1 is LNHDA and CDR2 is SQIVND (reference sequence). Deletions cut 6 bases from V and 0 bases from J, with 8 bases between. The CDR3 sequence is CASSQNMNTEAFF. The CDR3 coding sequence is TGTGCCAGTAGCCAGAACATGAACACTGAAGCTTTCTTT.

The CDR3 is CASSSPYPMDEQFF. The CDR3 DNA sequence: TGTGCCAGCAGCTCTCCCTACCCCATGGATGAGCAGTTCTTC. The rearrangement uses TRBV11-1 and TRBJ2-1, with D uncertain. CDR3 length: 14 amino acids. With 4 bases removed from V and 8 bases from J, the gap between germline ends came to 15 bases. The V gene's germline CDR1 is SGHAT and CDR2 FQDESV (reference sequence).

The chain links TRBV27 to TRBJ1-4; a weak D match, TRBD1 (5 bases). This CDR3 is 14 amino acids long. The V and J ends lost 6 bases and 3 bases respectively, with 11 bases between them. The germline V gene encodes CDR1 MNHEY and CDR2 SMNVEV (reference sequence). As DNA, the CDR3 is TGTGCCAGCAGCTTTGACAGATCTAATGAAAAACTGTTTTTT. Encoded protein: CASSFDRSNEKLFF.

This sequence joins TRBV14 and TRBJ2-5; possibly TRBD2 for D (5 bases). The CDR3 contains 12 residues. The germline V gene has CDR1 SGHDN and CDR2 FVKESK. Trimming removed 1 base at V and 11 bases at J, with 11 bases between. The CDR3 region is CASSQVGSGQYF. In DNA form, the CDR3 reads TGTGCCAGCAGCCAAGTGGGGAGTGGTCAGTACTTC.

The chain recombines TRBV7-9 with TRBJ1-4, with D perhaps matching TRBD1 (6 bases). Trimming left V 2 bases short and J 8 bases short, with 12 bases between. This CDR3 has 14 residues. The germline V gene encodes CDR1 SEHNR and CDR2 FQNEAQ (reference sequence). The CDR3 region has the DNA TGTGCCAGCAGCTTACGACAGGTGGGGGAAAAACTGTTTTTT. It codes for CASSLRQVGEKLFF.

This rearrangement joins TRBV5-1 to TRBJ2-5, with D possibly being TRBD1 (6 bases). Germline V gene sequence: CDR1 SGHRS, CDR2 YFSETQ. Trimming removed 0 bases from V and 2 bases from J, with 14 bases in between. The CDR3 is 16 amino acids. The CDR3 DNA sequence: TGCGCCAGCAGCTTGGTTCAGGGGTTGGGACAAGAGACCCAGTACTTC. Translation: CASSLVQGLGQETQYF.

V is TRBV5-5 and J is TRBJ1-5; no clear D gene. CDR3 size: 13 residues. Germline V gene data show CDR1 as SGHKS and CDR2 as YYEKEE (reference sequence). V gave up 3 bases and J gave up 0 bases, with 4 bases separating them. CDR3 bases: TGTGCCAGCAGCTCCTATAGCAATCAGCCCCAGCATTTT. It codes for CASSSYSNQPQHF.

The chain combines TRBV2 with TRBJ1-5; D not resolved. The CDR3 contains 15 residues. Germline V CDR1 and CDR2: SNHLY, FYNNEI. V was shortened by 8 bases and J by 6 bases, with 20 bases between the two germline ends. CDR3 loop: CASGTAIPASQPQHF. The CDR3 coding sequence is TGTGCCAGCGGAACGGCCATCCCCGCGAGTCAGCCCCAGCATTTT.

The J gene is TRBJ1-5, the V gene TRBV27; 8 bases agree with TRBD1. From germline, CDR1 is MNHEY and CDR2 SMNVEV (reference sequence). V trimming: 3 bases; J trimming: 2 bases; junction bases outside the gene matches: 6. This CDR3 spans 16 amino acids. CDR3 in amino acids: CASSFAGGAGNQPQHF. The CDR3 nucleotides are TGTGCCAGCAGTTTTGCAGGGGGCGCCGGCAATCAGCCCCAGCATTTT.

The CDR3 reads CASSWVPYNEQFF. DNA for the CDR3: TGCGCCAGCAGCTGGGTACCCTACAATGAGCAGTTCTTC. The chain uses TRBV5-1 and TRBJ2-1; unclear D gene. The V and J ends lost 3 bases and 2 bases respectively, with 6 bases between them. Germline CDR1 reads SGHRS; CDR2 reads YFSETQ. This CDR3 contains 13 residues.

The J gene is TRBJ1-6, the V gene TRBV5-1; a possible D gene is TRBD1 (5 bases). CDR1 and CDR2 (germline): SGHRS, YFSETQ. V was shortened by 4 bases and J by 7 bases, with 15 bases between the two germline ends. This CDR3 contains 15 residues. CDR3 residues: CASSPGSGGNSPLHF. CDR3 nucleotide sequence: TGCGCCAGCAGCCCGGGGAGCGGGGGGAATTCACCCCTCCACTTT.

V and J are TRBV30 and TRBJ2-2; D gene unclear. V was shortened by 2 bases and J by 3 bases, with 7 bases between the two germline ends. Germline CDR1 GTSNPN, CDR2 SVGIG (reference sequence). The CDR3 length is 13 residues. The CDR3: CAWSRVHTGELFF. Here the CDR3 DNA reads TGTGCCTGGAGTAGAGTCCACACCGGGGAGCTGTTTTTT.

The CDR3 nucleotides read TGTGCCAGCAGTTTACACAGGGGGCACGACAATGAGCAGTTCTTC. Translated, it gives CASSLHRGHDNEQFF. The chain employs TRBV27 and TRBJ2-1, with 9 bases matching TRBD1. The junction had 4 bases not matched to a gene; V was cut back by 2 bases and J by 5 bases. The germline V gene has CDR1 MNHEY and CDR2 SMNVEV (reference sequence). The CDR3 totals 15 residues.

In regard to this clone: This sample also contains other DNA sequences that code for the same CDR3. The V and J genes are TRBV28 and TRBJ1-4; perhaps TRBD1 as D (5 bases). V lost 3 bases to trimming and J lost 0 bases, with 8 bases between them. The CDR3 spans 15 residues. Germline CDR1 reads MDHEN; CDR2 reads SYDVKM. As DNA, the CDR3 is TGTGCCAGCAGTTTGCGGGGGACAACTAATGAAAAACTGTTTTTT. Its protein product is CASSLRGTTNEKLFF. Full variable domain (outside the CDR3, taken from reference TRBV28 and TRBJ1-4): DVKVTQSSRYLVKRTGEKVFLECVQDMDHENMFWYRQDPGLGLRLIYFSYDVKMKEKGDIPEGYSVSREKKERFSLILESASTNQTSMYLCASSLRGTTNEKLFFGSGTQLSVL.